This TCR beta chain derives from a study of cytomegalovirus exposure and HLA in healthy donors. Both 60 Vbeta primers and 13 Jbeta primers went into the PCR. Only in-frame clones appear in the TCRdb table, and some are missing; sequencing was by immunoSEQ multiplex PCR. The table has over 100,000 clones, less than 85% seen once. Germline lookup yields CDR1 MGHRA and CDR2 YSYEKL. The V gene lost 4 bases and the J gene lost 2 bases, with 20 bases spanning the gap. The CDR3 totals 17 residues. Nominally healthy donors provided the samples, though records likely missed some immune exposures. Sequenced material: PBMCs. This TCR came from a woman aged 18 to 35 in good health and CMV-seropositive. The rearrangement uses TRBV4-1 and TRBJ1-1; maybe TRBD1 (6 bases). CDR3 sequence: CASSLRRTGHPNTEAFF. CDR3 coding DNA: TGCGCCAGCAGCCTACGGAGAACGGGACACCCAAACACTGAAGCTTTCTTT.